The 5 T cell receptor beta chains presented below share a single source sample, sequenced in a study of T cell responses to AZD1222 COVID-19 vaccine. Clones were read by immunoSEQ multiplex PCR, and TCRdb kept only the in-frame ones, dropping some. The table has around 110,000 clones, 80% to 95% seen once; the top ten hold roughly 8%. This material consisted of peripheral blood, taken 28 days after the second AZD1222 dose. The receptors shown here come from an adult who received the AZD1222 COVID-19 vaccine.

The chain employs TRBV10-3 and TRBJ1-2, with 7 bases identical to TRBD1. CDR1 is ENHRY and CDR2 is SYGVKD in the germline V gene. The length of the CDR3 is 16 residues. Unmatched junction bases numbered 15, after V lost 10 bases and J lost 1 base. The CDR3 coding sequence is TGTGCCACACAGACCCTGACAGGGAAGATTAACTATGGCTACACCTTC. Translated, it gives CATQTLTGKINYGYTF.

This clone was seen a single time. CDR3 sequence: CASSSISGETYNEQFF. The CDR3 DNA follows: TGTGCCAGCAGCTCGATTAGCGGGGAGACCTACAATGAGCAGTTCTTC. The chain combines TRBV7-9 with TRBJ2-1; 8 bases are a match to TRBD2. CDR1 and CDR2 from the germline V gene are SEHNR and FQNEAQ (reference sequence). The CDR3 loop spans 16 amino acids. The V gene end was trimmed by 4 bases and the J gene end by 2 bases; junction bases not matched to a gene: 7.

V usage is TRBV7-2 and J usage is TRBJ2-7; either TRBD1 or TRBD2 may fit D (5 bases each). V was cut by 1 base and J by 4 bases, with 14 bases left in between. This CDR3 is built from 15 residues. Per germline, CDR1 SGHTA and CDR2 FQGNSA. The CDR3 DNA is TGTGCCAGCAGCTTAGGGCAGGGTCGGGGTTACGAGCAGTACTTC. Its protein product is CASSLGQGRGYEQYF.

This chain joins TRBV5-1 and TRBJ1-2; a weak D match, TRBD1 (5 bases). The V and J ends lost 5 bases and 2 bases respectively, with 16 bases between them. The CDR3 consists of 15 residues. The germline CDR1 and CDR2 sequences are SGHRS and YFSETQ. The CDR3 spells CASRPRQTPNYGYTF. CDR3 nucleotides: TGCGCCAGCAGGCCTCGACAGACCCCCAACTATGGCTACACCTTC.

CDR3 amino acids: CASSIGETGELFF. The CDR3 DNA reads TGTGCCAGTAGTATAGGAGAAACCGGGGAGCTGTTTTTT. The chain is built from TRBV19 and TRBJ2-2; D not resolved. The CDR3 runs 13 residues. Germline CDR1 LNHDA, CDR2 SQIVND (reference sequence). V was shortened by 1 base and J by 5 bases, with 5 bases between the two germline ends.